This entry describes one T cell receptor beta chain. The data were obtained in a study of blood T cells in healthy people across ages. Germline CDR1 reads DFQATT; CDR2 reads SNEGSKA (reference sequence). Losses at the gene ends were 3 bases for V and 6 bases for J; bases not matched to a gene: 0. The length of the CDR3 is 12 residues. Next came a second PCR, run for about 7 to 12 cycles, which used a sample-barcoded 5' primer along with a J-beta primer mix. One entry per CDR3 protein, called by TCRdb with MiXCR from the 5' RACE reads. This table has fewer than 900,000 distinct CDR3 sequences, under 40% appearing once.

Sequences were obtained from blood. The receptor's source is a man between 18 and 29 years old in good health. V gene TRBV20-1 combines with J gene TRBJ2-2; 8 bases match TRBD2. In DNA, the CDR3 is TGCAGTGCTAGGGGACTAGCCGGGGAGCTGTTTTTT. It yields the protein CSARGLAGELFF.